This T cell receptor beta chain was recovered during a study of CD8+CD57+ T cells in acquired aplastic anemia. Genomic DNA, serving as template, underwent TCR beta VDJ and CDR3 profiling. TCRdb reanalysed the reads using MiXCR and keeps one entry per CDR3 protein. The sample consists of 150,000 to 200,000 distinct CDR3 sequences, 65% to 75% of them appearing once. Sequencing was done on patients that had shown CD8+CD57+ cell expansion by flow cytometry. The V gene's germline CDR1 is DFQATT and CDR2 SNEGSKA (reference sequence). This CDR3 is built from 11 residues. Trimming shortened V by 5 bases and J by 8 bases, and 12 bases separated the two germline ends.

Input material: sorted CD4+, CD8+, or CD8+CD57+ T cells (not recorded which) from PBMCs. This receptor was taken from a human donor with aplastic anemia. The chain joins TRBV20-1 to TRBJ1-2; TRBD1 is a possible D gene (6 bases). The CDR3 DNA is TGCAGTGCTTCGGGGGGCGAGGGCTACACCTTC. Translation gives CSASGGEGYTF.